These 5 T cell receptor beta chains share one sample of origin, sequenced in a study of blood T cell repertoires in COVID-19. The method was immunoSEQ multiplex PCR; TCRdb's version includes in-frame clones alone and lacks a portion of them. This sample carries hundreds of thousands of clones, 89% of them seen once, and the ten largest clones take 11%. Sequenced sample: peripheral blood. These receptors originate from a woman in her 30s with COVID-19, enrolled during active disease.

The chain recombines TRBV19 with TRBJ1-4; 11 nucleotides align to TRBD1. V lost 5 bases and J lost 7; bases outside the gene matches: 3. CDR3 length: 14 residues. The germline V gene encodes CDR1 LNHDA and CDR2 SQIVND (reference sequence). This CDR3 reads CASSGDRGAEKLFF. The CDR3 DNA sequence: TGTGCCAGTAGTGGGGACAGGGGGGCTGAAAAACTGTTTTTT. Complete variable domain (other parts from reference TRBV19 and TRBJ1-4): DGGITQSPKYLFRKEGQNVTLSCEQNLNHDAMYWYRQDPGQGLRLIYYSQIVNDFQKGDIAEGYSVSREKKESFPLTVTSAQKNPTAFYLCASSGDRGAEKLFFGSGTQLSVL.

This sequence joins TRBV18 and TRBJ1-1; D gene uncertain. The germline CDR1 and CDR2 sequences are KGHSH and LQKENI. V gave up 4 bases and J gave up 7 bases, with 13 bases separating them. This CDR3 has 13 amino acids. The CDR3: CASSLPGPIEAFF. The CDR3 DNA is TGTGCCAGCTCACTCCCTGGGCCGATTGAAGCTTTCTTT.

V gene TRBV3-1 (or the pseudogene TRBV3-2) combines with J gene TRBJ2-5; no clear D. The length of the CDR3 is 12 residues. V gave up 0 bases and J gave up 5 bases, with 4 bases separating them. Germline-derived CDR1 and CDR2 are LGHDT and YNNKEL (reference sequence). CDR3 DNA: TGTGCCAGCAGCCAAGACGGGGAGACCCAGTACTTC. Its protein product is CASSQDGETQYF.

This clone was recorded only once. This sequence joins TRBV25-1 and TRBJ1-4; 7 positions agree with TRBD1. Germline V gene lookup returns CDR1 MGHDK and CDR2 SYGVNS. The CDR3 is 16 residues long. The J segment lost 3 bases and the V segment lost 4 bases, leaving 8 bases of the junction unmatched. CDR3 bases: TGTGCCAGCAGTGTAAACAGGGGCACAGCTAATGAAAAACTGTTTTTT. This sequence encodes CASSVNRGTANEKLFF.

The genes are TRBV5-1 and TRBJ2-1; TRBD1 matches 12 bases. The CDR3 loop spans 17 amino acids. Germline V gene data show CDR1 as SGHRS and CDR2 as YFSETQ. With V trimmed by 5 bases and J by 9 bases, 15 bases remained unmatched. The CDR3: CASSQYSGTGGAGEQFF. The CDR3 DNA reads TGCGCCAGCAGTCAGTACTCCGGGACAGGGGGCGCGGGTGAGCAGTTCTTC.